This T cell receptor beta chain was observed in a study of cytomegalovirus exposure and HLA in healthy donors. General observations from the study: In a later analysis, compared with equally common non-associated chains, HLA-associated beta chains were more expanded. In a later analysis, at a false discovery rate of 0.05, over 15,000 TCR beta sequences were associated with HLA alleles. Most observed TCR sequences were rare, whereas some public TCRs were detected in many donors. Across donors, presence/absence analyses took sequencing depth to be roughly uniform.

Primers: 60 Vbeta forward and 13 Jbeta reverse. Produced via immunoSEQ multiplex PCR; TCRdb's table is partial and in-frame only. The sample has some 81,000 clones; over 60% are singletons. About this clone itself: Antigen specificity is unknown.

Germline V lookup: CDR1 SGHTA, CDR2 FQGNSA. J lost 5 bases, V lost 1 base, and 5 bases had no gene match. The length of the CDR3 is 14 residues. V gene TRBV7-2 combines with J gene TRBJ2-7; 7 positions agree with TRBD2. The receptor was isolated from a woman in her forties in good health and CMV-seropositive. Sequencing was done on a sample of PBMCs. Here the CDR3 DNA reads TGTGCCAGCAGCTTAGTTCGGGGGGTCGACGAGCAGTACTTC. This codes for CASSLVRGVDEQYF.